The following is a TCR beta chain sequence with its context. Its cognate antigen is unknown. The sample originates from a study of shared clonotypes between healthy human individuals. Study at large: Donors were a couple of women and a few men aged 18 to 49. Study results and limitations: Deeper or shallower sequencing was expected to change how clonotypes are shared among donors. Rarefaction gave evidence that sorted-subset sequencing remained incomplete despite large depth.

The data were produced by immunoSEQ multiplex PCR, yet TCRdb's version contains in-frame clones alone and is incomplete. The sample gives approximately 2.4 million clones, more than 90% of which show up once; approximately 0.13% is in the top ten. The CDR3 covers 13 residues. The germline CDR1 and CDR2 sequences are SGHTA and FQGNSA. V lost 1 base, J lost 6 bases, and 9 bases lay in between. Donors, healthy HIV-negative adults, lacked recent acute infections or vaccinations. This sequence originates from a man younger than 30 in good health. The chain combines TRBV7-2 with TRBJ1-1, with no clear D. The sequenced sample consisted of naive CD4+ T cells sorted from blood. Subset of the sample: CD45RA+ positively selected. DNA of the CDR3: TGTGCCAGCAGCTTAGATAATCGGGCTGAAGCTTTCTTT. This sequence encodes CASSLDNRAEAFF.